This passage covers 22 T cell receptor beta chains from one sample sequenced in a study of blood T cell repertoires in COVID-19. Here immunoSEQ multiplex PCR was the method, and the copy in TCRdb shows in-frame clones only, minus some. Altogether 92,000 or so clones are present, about 78% being singletons, with the ten largest covering around 14%. The sequenced material came from peripheral blood. The receptors derive from a woman aged 80 or over with acute or convalescent COVID-19.

This CDR3 is CASSKKSSSGNLTLDHGYTF. The CDR3 coding sequence is TGTGCCAGCAGCAAAAAGAGCAGTTCAGGGAACCTCACTCTTGATCATGGCTACACCTTC. The chain recombines TRBV21-1 with TRBJ1-2; the D call of TRBD1 is as the table states it, not checked on the DNA. TRBV21-1 is marked as a pseudogene. This CDR3 is built from 20 residues.

This clone was seen once. This chain joins TRBV25-1 and TRBJ1-1; TRBD1 aligns across 7 bases. The J segment lost 4 bases and the V segment lost 3 bases, leaving 5 bases of the junction unmatched. This CDR3 has 14 residues. Germline lookup yields CDR1 MGHDK and CDR2 SYGVNS. The CDR3 loop reads CASSDQTGRTEAFF. The DNA for the CDR3 is TGTGCCAGCAGTGATCAGACAGGGCGCACTGAAGCTTTCTTT.

This clone was observed a handful of times. This same CDR3 is encoded by further DNA sequences in the sample. V usage is TRBV5-5 and J usage is TRBJ1-6; 8 nucleotides match TRBD1. V trimming: 7 bases; J trimming: 0 bases; junction bases outside the gene matches: 3. The germline gives CDR1 SGHKS, CDR2 YYEKEE (reference sequence). The CDR3 runs to 15 residues. The CDR3 DNA reads TGTGCCAGCTCTGACAGGGGCTCCTATAATTCACCCCTCCACTTT. Translation gives CASSDRGSYNSPLHF.

The genes are TRBV4-3 and TRBJ2-3; D not resolved. This CDR3 spans 13 amino acids. Trimming cost V 0 bases and J 6 bases, with 7 bases left between them. Germline CDR1 is LGHNA and CDR2 is YSLEER. This chain's CDR3 is CASSQELGDTQYF. Here the CDR3 DNA reads TGCGCCAGCAGCCAAGAATTGGGCGATACGCAGTATTTT.

The V gene is TRBV19, the J gene TRBJ2-2; no firm D call. Trimming removed 3 bases at V and 4 bases at J, with 3 bases between. The CDR3 covers 12 residues. Germline V CDR1 and CDR2: LNHDA, SQIVND (reference sequence). The CDR3 DNA is TGTGCCAGTAGTATCGGCACCGGGGAGCTGTTTTTT. This sequence encodes CASSIGTGELFF.

This sequence joins TRBV5-4 and TRBJ1-1; D is undetermined. This CDR3 is 15 amino acids long. Between the trimmed V and J ends, which lost 2 bases and 0 bases, there was a span of 11 bases. Germline assignment: CDR1 SGHNT and CDR2 YYREEE (reference sequence). The CDR3 region is CASSFEGLMNTEAFF. The CDR3, as DNA: TGTGCCAGCAGCTTCGAGGGCCTCATGAACACTGAAGCTTTCTTT.

The CDR3: CAISGTRANQPQHF. The CDR3 DNA follows: TGTGCCATCAGTGGGACAAGGGCTAATCAGCCCCAGCATTTT. The V and J genes are TRBV10-3 and TRBJ1-5; perhaps TRBD1 as D (5 bases). Trimming removed 4 bases at V and 4 bases at J, with 11 bases between. CDR1 and CDR2 (germline): ENHRY, SYGVKD. CDR3 length: 14 amino acids.

The chain has TRBV10-3 and TRBJ2-1, with 7 positions matching TRBD2. The CDR3 length is 14 residues. Unmatched junction bases numbered 3, after V lost 0 bases and J lost 7 bases. Germline assignment: CDR1 ENHRY and CDR2 SYGVKD. The CDR3 loop reads CAISESGGVNEQFF. The CDR3 coding sequence is TGTGCCATCAGTGAGTCGGGGGGGGTGAATGAGCAGTTCTTC.

This clone was recorded a few times. The rearrangement links TRBV19 to TRBJ1-1, with 11 bases fitting TRBD1. Germline-derived CDR1 and CDR2 are LNHDA and SQIVND (reference sequence). Trimming took 5 bases from V and 2 from J; bases not matched to a gene: 7. This CDR3 has 16 amino acids. As DNA, the CDR3 is TGTGCCAGTAGTCAAGGACAGGGGGCATCAAACACTGAAGCTTTCTTT. It is translated as CASSQGQGASNTEAFF.

V usage is TRBV6-5 and J usage is TRBJ1-4; 7 positions agree with TRBD1. V was pared by 7 bases and J by 7 bases, with 6 bases of the junction left unmatched. CDR1 and CDR2 (germline): MNHEY, SVGAGI. This CDR3 region has 13 residues. CDR3 amino acids: CASKETGFEKLFF. CDR3 nucleotides: TGTGCCAGCAAGGAGACAGGGTTTGAAAAACTGTTTTTT.

This sequence joins TRBV6-2 or TRBV6-3 and TRBJ1-2; 11 bases fit TRBD1. The CDR3 covers 18 residues. The germline CDR1 and CDR2 sequences are MNHEY and SVGEGT. The V segment lost 2 bases and the J segment 0 bases; nucleotides outside the gene matches: 8. The CDR3, as DNA: TGTGCCAGCAGTTACAGAGGACAGGGGGCATCGGCTAACTATGGCTACACCTTC. It codes for CASSYRGQGASANYGYTF.

The V and J genes are TRBV24-1 and TRBJ2-3; the match to TRBD1 covers 9 bases. The germline V gene has CDR1 KGHDR and CDR2 SFDVKD. This CDR3 spans 19 amino acids. The V segment lost 0 bases and the J segment 4 bases; nucleotides outside the gene matches: 13. The CDR3 sequence: CATSDLLPRQGGKADTQYF. The CDR3 nucleotides read TGTGCCACCAGTGATTTGCTCCCAAGACAGGGGGGTAAGGCAGATACGCAGTATTTT.

This chain connects TRBV6-2 or TRBV6-3 to TRBJ2-1; D is uncertain. The germline V gene has CDR1 MNHEY and CDR2 SVGEGT. This CDR3 has 15 residues. V was shortened by 2 bases and J by 8 bases, with 16 bases between the two germline ends. CDR3 sequence reads: CASSYEDGTSDEQFF. In DNA, the CDR3 is TGTGCCAGCAGTTACGAGGATGGTACTTCGGATGAGCAGTTCTTC.

For the CDR3, the DNA is TGCGCCAGCAGCCAAGTAAGCGGGGGGGCCGCCAATGAGCAGTTCTTC. It codes for CASSQVSGGAANEQFF. The chain combines TRBV4-3 with TRBJ2-1; 10 bases are shared with TRBD2. Germline V CDR1 and CDR2: LGHNA, YSLEER. Trimming cost V 1 base and J 6 bases; bases outside gene matches: 6. This CDR3 region has 16 residues.

The chain combines TRBV6-5 with TRBJ1-1; D gene uncertain. With 2 bases removed from V and 3 bases from J, the gap between germline ends came to 10 bases. Germline CDR1 is MNHEY and CDR2 is SVGAGI. The CDR3 sequence is 14 residues long. CDR3 loop: CASSYRDTHTEAFF. In DNA, the CDR3 is TGTGCCAGCAGTTACCGCGACACCCACACTGAAGCTTTCTTT.

This sequence joins TRBV12-3 or TRBV12-4 and TRBJ1-5; perhaps TRBD1 as D (5 bases). This CDR3 contains 13 residues. The V end was cut by 7 bases, the J end by 3 bases, with 10 bases between. In DNA, the CDR3 is TGTGCCAGCACTGGAGGGACCAATCAGCCCCAGCATTTT. This gives the protein CASTGGTNQPQHF.

The V gene is TRBV9, the J gene TRBJ2-6; the match to TRBD1 covers 8 bases. CDR1 is SGDLS, CDR2 YYNGEE, per germline. The CDR3 totals 16 residues. Trimming removed 5 bases from V and 4 bases from J; junction bases left unmatched: 8. DNA for the CDR3: TGTGCCAGCAGTCCCCAGGGGGCGCAAGGGGCCAACGTCCTGACTTTC. Protein sequence: CASSPQGAQGANVLTF.

This clone was seen more than once but under ten times. This chain joins TRBV19 and TRBJ1-5, with D uncertain. The germline V and J ends were trimmed by 0 bases and 5 bases, with 14 bases remaining between them. Per germline, CDR1 LNHDA and CDR2 SQIVND (reference sequence). The CDR3 has 16 residues. The CDR3 bases are TGTGCCAGTAGTATAGATCGACAACAGAAAGATCAGCCCCAGCATTTT. Its protein product is CASSIDRQQKDQPQHF.

The chain couples TRBV15 to TRBJ1-2; no clear D. In germline, CDR1 is LNHNV, CDR2 YYDKDF (reference sequence). This CDR3 spans 16 amino acids. Trimming shortened V by 0 bases and J by 3 bases, and 14 bases separated the two germline ends. As DNA, the CDR3 is TGTGCCACCAGCAGAGACCCCGGGGTGTATGACTATGGCTACACCTTC. It yields the protein CATSRDPGVYDYGYTF.

The chain uses TRBV10-3 and TRBJ1-1; 9 nucleotides match TRBD1. From germline, CDR1 is ENHRY and CDR2 SYGVKD. This CDR3 comprises 14 residues. The ends lost 5 bases at V and 1 base at J; junction bases unmatched: 2. This CDR3 reads CAISLGQGNTEAFF. CDR3 bases: TGTGCCATCAGTCTGGGACAGGGGAACACTGAAGCTTTCTTT.

This chain joins TRBV3-1 (or the pseudogene TRBV3-2) and TRBJ2-5, with D maybe TRBD2 (6 bases). V gave up 9 bases and J gave up 6 bases, with 17 bases separating them. The CDR3 contains 13 residues. The V gene's germline CDR1 is LGHDT and CDR2 YNNKEL (reference sequence). The CDR3 nucleotides read TGTGCCAGTAGCGGACTGTCGCTGAAGACCCAGTACTTC. Translating gives CASSGLSLKTQYF.

The chain is built from TRBV5-5 and TRBJ1-2, with TRBD1 identical over 8 bases. V gave up 4 bases and J gave up 7 bases; unmatched junction bases: 12. Germline values: CDR1 SGHKS, CDR2 YYEKEE (reference sequence). The length of the CDR3 is 15 residues. The CDR3 reads CASSRSLGQGGGYTF. The CDR3 nucleotides read TGTGCCAGCAGCCGCTCTCTCGGACAGGGCGGTGGCTACACCTTC.